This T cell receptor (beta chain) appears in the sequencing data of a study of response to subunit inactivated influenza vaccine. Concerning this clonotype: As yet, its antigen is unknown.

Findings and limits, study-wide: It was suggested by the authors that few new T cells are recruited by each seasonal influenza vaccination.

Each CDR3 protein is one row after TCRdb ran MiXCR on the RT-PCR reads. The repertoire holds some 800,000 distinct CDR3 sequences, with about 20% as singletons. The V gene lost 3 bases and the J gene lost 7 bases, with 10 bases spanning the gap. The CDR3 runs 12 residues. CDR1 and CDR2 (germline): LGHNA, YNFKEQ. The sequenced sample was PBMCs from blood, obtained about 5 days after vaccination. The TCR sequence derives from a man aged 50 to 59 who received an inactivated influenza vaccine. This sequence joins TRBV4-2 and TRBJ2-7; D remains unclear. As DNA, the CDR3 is TGTGCCAGCAGCCATTCTTCTGGGGAGCAGTACTTC. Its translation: CASSHSSGEQYF.